Below are 18 T cell receptor beta chains sequenced from a single sample in a study of PD-L1 blockade in urothelial cancer. Data came from immunoSEQ multiplex PCR; TCRdb stores just in-frame clones and leaves some out. The data show about 55,000 clones, approximately 84% seen once. Time point reported: pretreatment peripheral blood. The starting material was PBMCs, obtained around atezolizumab (anti-PD-L1) treatment. These receptors all come from a man in his fifties or sixties with urothelial cancer.

The rearrangement uses TRBV15 and TRBJ2-5, with a possible D match to TRBD1 (6 bases). Germline-derived CDR1 and CDR2 are LNHNV and YYDKDF (reference sequence). Trimming shortened V by 4 bases and J by 4 bases, and 13 bases separated the two germline ends. This CDR3 comprises 14 residues. This CDR3 is CATSTGQPGETQYF. In nucleotides, the CDR3 is TGTGCCACCAGCACCGGACAGCCGGGAGAGACCCAGTACTTC. Full variable domain (remainder filled in from reference TRBV15 and TRBJ2-5): DAMVIQNPRYQVTQFGKPVTLSCSQTLNHNVMYWYQQKSSQAPKLLFHYYDKDFNNEADTPDNFQSRRPNTSFCFLDIRSPGLGDTAMYLCATSTGQPGETQYFGPGTRLLVL.

This clone was observed a few times. This chain joins TRBV19 and TRBJ2-1; a weak D match, TRBD2 (5 bases). From germline, CDR1 is LNHDA and CDR2 SQIVND (reference sequence). The CDR3 runs to 15 residues. V lost 9 bases and J lost 0, with 15 bases in between. The CDR3 sequence: CASGLRYSSYNEQFF. CDR3 nucleotide sequence: TGTGCCAGCGGACTCCGCTACAGCTCCTACAATGAGCAGTTCTTC.

This chain connects TRBV7-2 to TRBJ2-7, with D hard to call. The CDR3 contains 11 residues. Trimming stripped 3 bases from V and 5 bases from J, with 5 bases between. Germline V gene lookup returns CDR1 SGHTA and CDR2 FQGNSA. CDR3 sequence reads: CASSLSHEQYF. CDR3 nucleotide sequence: TGTGCCAGCAGCTTGAGCCACGAGCAGTACTTC.

This clone was detected only a few times. The chain joins TRBV2 to TRBJ1-2; D might be TRBD1 (6 bases). The CDR3 spans 13 residues. The V and J ends lost 3 bases and 4 bases respectively, with 9 bases between them. Germline loops: CDR1 SNHLY, CDR2 FYNNEI. This chain's CDR3 is CASSEVRGYGYTF. Here the CDR3 DNA reads TGTGCCAGCAGTGAGGTCAGGGGCTATGGCTACACCTTC.

V usage is TRBV18 and J usage is TRBJ2-7; D call uncertain. CDR1 and CDR2 from the germline V gene are KGHSH and LQKENI. Trimming removed 3 bases at V and 2 bases at J, with 11 bases between. The CDR3 is 14 amino acids. The CDR3, as DNA: TGTGCCAGCTCACCGGTTACGAGCACCTACGAGCAGTACTTC. It specifies CASSPVTSTYEQYF.

The chain recombines TRBV10-3 with TRBJ2-3; TRBD2 aligns across 13 bases. CDR3 length: 16 residues. J was trimmed by 4 bases and V by 3 bases; bases with no gene match: 4. Per the germline V gene, CDR1 is ENHRY and CDR2 is SYGVKD. CDR3 DNA sequence: TGTGCCATCAGTGAAACTAGCGGGGGGGTATCAGATACGCAGTATTTT. Its protein product is CAISETSGGVSDTQYF.

The chain combines TRBV7-2 with TRBJ2-1; tentatively, D is TRBD1 (6 bases). Germline loops: CDR1 SGHTA, CDR2 FQGNSA. The CDR3 sequence is 15 residues long. Trimming stripped 1 base from V and 9 bases from J, with 16 bases between. In nucleotides, the CDR3 is TGTGCCAGCAGCTTAGTTGAACAGGGTCGGGGTGAGCAGTTCTTC. Encoded protein: CASSLVEQGRGEQFF.

This chain joins TRBV5-1 and TRBJ1-1, with 7 bases fitting TRBD1. Trimming cost V 4 bases and J 4 bases; bases outside gene matches: 10. Germline CDR1 and CDR2: SGHRS and YFSETQ. The CDR3 sequence is 15 residues long. The CDR3 here is CASSPQGHEITEAFF. In DNA, the CDR3 is TGCGCCAGCAGCCCACAGGGGCATGAGATCACTGAAGCTTTCTTT.

In DNA, the CDR3 is TGTGCCAGTAGTGTCACCGGGACAGGGGCCAACGTCCTGACTTTC. Protein: CASSVTGTGANVLTF. The chain has TRBV19 and TRBJ2-6; D may be TRBD1 (6 bases). Looked up from germline, CDR1 is LNHDA and CDR2 is SQIVND (reference sequence). The CDR3 sequence is 15 residues long. V was shortened by 5 bases and J by 4 bases, with 12 bases between the two germline ends.

For this clone: One junction end does not reproduce the germline sequence, and a read error may be involved. The V call is TRBV7-9, the J call TRBJ2-3; 13 nucleotides line up with TRBD2. The CDR3 covers 12 residues. Germline loops: CDR1 SEHNR, CDR2 FQNEAQ (reference sequence). In DNA, the CDR3 is TGTGCCAGCAGCTTAGTGGGACTAGCGGGAATTTTT. Translated, it gives CASSLVGLAGIF. Full variable domain (missing parts from reference TRBV7-9 and TRBJ2-3): DTGVSQNPRHKITKRGQNVTFRCDPISEHNRLYWYRQTLGQGPEFLTYFQNEAQLEKSRLLSDRFSAERPKGSFSTLEIQRTEQGDSAMYLCASSLVGLAGIFGPGTRLTVL.

This chain connects TRBV5-1 to TRBJ1-3; no reliable D call. Between the trimmed V and J ends, which lost 4 bases and 2 bases, there was a span of 22 bases. This CDR3 has 18 residues. Germline V gene data show CDR1 as SGHRS and CDR2 as YFSETQ. The CDR3: CASSPDWNSPQPGNTIYF. The CDR3 DNA is TGCGCCAGCAGCCCGGACTGGAATTCACCCCAACCTGGAAACACCATATATTTT.

Concerning this clone itself: At one of its ends the junction is not consistent with the germline gene, which may arise from a read error. The chain has TRBV29-1 and TRBJ2-7; 7 bases match TRBD1. The germline CDR1 and CDR2 sequences are SQVTM and ANQGSEA. The CDR3 sequence is 13 residues long. CDR3: CSVEEGQTHEQYF. The DNA of the CDR3 is TGCAGCGTAGAAGAGGGACAGACCCACGAGCAGTACTTC.

The V gene is TRBV30, the J gene TRBJ2-7; 7 bases are a match to TRBD2. The CDR3 is 15 residues long. With V trimmed by 0 bases and J by 1 base, 6 bases remained unmatched. The germline V gene has CDR1 GTSNPN and CDR2 SVGIG (reference sequence). CDR3 in DNA: TGTGCCTGGAGTGTACGGGCTAGCGGATCCTACGAGCAGTACTTC. Translated, it gives CAWSVRASGSYEQYF.

This chain connects TRBV7-8 to TRBJ1-1; TRBD1 aligns across 7 bases. Germline V gives CDR1 SGHVS, CDR2 FQNEAQ. The CDR3 totals 15 residues. Trimming at V came to 6 bases and at J to 0 bases, leaving 7 bases not matched to a gene. The CDR3 bases are TGTGCCAGCAGGAATGCAGGGGGGATGAACACTGAAGCTTTCTTT. Protein product: CASRNAGGMNTEAFF. The full variable domain, its missing parts supplied by reference TRBV7-8 and TRBJ1-1, is GAGVSQSPRYKVAKRGQDVALRCDPISGHVSLFWYQQALGQGPEFLTYFQNEAQLDKSGLPSDRFFAERPEGSVSTLKIQRTQQEDSAVYLCASRNAGGMNTEAFFGQGTRLTVV.

Only one count was recorded for this clone. This chain links TRBV11-2 with TRBJ2-6; weak D call: TRBD1 (5 bases). The CDR3 covers 14 residues. The ends were cut back, 2 bases at V and 11 bases at J, with 13 bases in the middle. The germline CDR1 and CDR2 sequences are SGHAT and FQNNGV. The CDR3 sequence is CASSLYQGLDVLTF. As DNA, the CDR3 is TGTGCCAGCAGCTTATATCAGGGCCTCGACGTCCTGACTTTC.

This clone was seen once. The chain joins TRBV6-6 to TRBJ2-7; 9 bases map to TRBD1. The germline gives CDR1 MNHNY, CDR2 SVGAGI (reference sequence). This CDR3 has 13 amino acids. Unmatched junction bases numbered 4, after V lost 9 bases and J lost 1 base. The CDR3 nucleotides read TGTGCCAGGACCGGGACAGGGTCCTACGAGCAGTACTTC. Its translation is CARTGTGSYEQYF.

This clone was picked up one time. This rearrangement joins TRBV5-8 to TRBJ2-1; tentative D call: TRBD1 (5 bases). Germline V gene data show CDR1 as SGHTS and CDR2 as YDEGEE. V was pared by 4 bases and J by 2 bases, with 7 bases between. The CDR3 has 13 residues. CDR3 protein: CASSQGAYNEQFF. CDR3 DNA sequence: TGTGCCAGCAGCCAGGGTGCCTACAATGAGCAGTTCTTC.

The V call is TRBV19, the J call TRBJ2-1; D perhaps matches TRBD2 (6 bases). The CDR3 sequence is 15 residues long. Germline V gene data show CDR1 as LNHDA and CDR2 as SQIVND (reference sequence). The V and J ends lost 9 bases and 6 bases respectively, with 21 bases between them. The CDR3 DNA follows: TGTGCCAGCGATCAGAATTACGGGAGCGCCAATGAGCAGTTCTTC. This gives the protein CASDQNYGSANEQFF.